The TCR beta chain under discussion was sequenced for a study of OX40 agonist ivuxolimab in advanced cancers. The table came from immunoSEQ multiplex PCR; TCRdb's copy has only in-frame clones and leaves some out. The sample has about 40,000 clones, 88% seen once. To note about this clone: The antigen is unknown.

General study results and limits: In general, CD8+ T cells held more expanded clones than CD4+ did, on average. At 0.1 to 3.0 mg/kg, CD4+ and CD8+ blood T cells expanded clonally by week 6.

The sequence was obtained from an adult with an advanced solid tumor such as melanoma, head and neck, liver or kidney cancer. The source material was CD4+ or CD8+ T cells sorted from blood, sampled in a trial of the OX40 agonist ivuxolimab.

The DNA of the CDR3 is TGTGCCAGCAGTTCGAACCTATTTCAGCCCCAGCATTTT. It translates to CASSSNLFQPQHF. The chain combines TRBV27 with TRBJ1-5; D remains ambiguous. This CDR3 is 13 amino acids long. The germline gives CDR1 MNHEY, CDR2 SMNVEV (reference sequence). The V end lost 4 bases, the J end lost 6 bases, and 10 bases lay between the germline ends.